Listed here are 19 T cell receptor beta chains from one sample, sequenced in a study of T cells in Graves' hyperthyroidism and ophthalmopathy. It was RNA transcripts that yielded the amplified TCR beta CDR3 regions. First-round RT-PCR with HTBI primers amplified the TCR CDR3 region. TCRdb reanalysed the multiplex PCR reads using MiXCR and keeps one entry per CDR3 protein. The profile shows 700,000 or so distinct CDR3 sequences, roughly 15% of them singletons. The source material was blood. These receptors all come from a woman aged 50 to 60 with Graves' ophthalmopathy.

This clonotype was counted many times. The chain is built from TRBV11-2 and TRBJ2-5; 13 bases fit TRBD2. The CDR3 covers 17 residues. Trimming cost V 5 bases and J 7 bases; bases outside gene matches: 13. Germline V gives CDR1 SGHAT, CDR2 FQNNGV. The CDR3 spells CASSQTSGRAARRTQYF. The CDR3 DNA reads as TGTGCCAGCAGCCAAACTAGCGGGAGGGCGGCAAGAAGGACCCAGTACTTC.

Regarding this clonotype: Lacking the conserved final phenylalanine or tryptophan, this CDR3 likely reflects a read error. The rearrangement joins TRBV19 to TRBJ2-1, with 8 bases fitting TRBD2. CDR3 size: 15 residues. V trimming: 6 bases; J trimming: 2 bases; junction bases outside the gene matches: 6. Looked up from germline, CDR1 is LNHDA and CDR2 is SQIVND (reference sequence). The CDR3 DNA reads as TGTGCCAGTAGCTTCAGCGGGAGAGCCTACAATGAGCAGTTCCTC. Protein: CASSFSGRAYNEQFL.

The rearrangement links TRBV27 to TRBJ2-2; D not resolved. The ends were cut back, 2 bases at V and 7 bases at J, with 8 bases in the middle. Germline V lookup: CDR1 MNHEY, CDR2 SMNVEV (reference sequence). This CDR3 is built from 13 residues. CDR3 sequence: CASSLKSFGELFF. The CDR3, as DNA: TGTGCCAGCAGTTTAAAGTCTTTCGGGGAGCTGTTTTTT.

This clonotype has ten or more counts. This chain joins TRBV7-3 and TRBJ2-3, with a tentative D call TRBD2 (8 bases). The CDR3 extends over 16 amino acids. Germline CDR1 and CDR2: SGHTA and FQGTGA. Trimming removed 3 bases from V and 5 bases from J, with 18 bases in between. The CDR3 sequence: CASSFDGRGRVDTQYF. CDR3 bases: TGTGCCAGCAGCTTCGACGGGAGGGGGCGCGTAGATACGCAGTATTTT.

In its sample, this clonotype was seen many times. V usage is TRBV15 and J usage is TRBJ1-5; TRBD1 might be the D (5 bases). Germline values: CDR1 LNHNV, CDR2 YYDKDF (reference sequence). CDR3 length: 13 residues. V lost 3 bases and J lost 9, with 12 bases in between. CDR3 sequence: CATSRGEGPPQHF. DNA of the CDR3: TGTGCCACCAGCAGGGGCGAGGGGCCGCCCCAGCATTTT.

This clonotype showed up many times. The V call is TRBV7-2, the J call TRBJ2-1; D not certain. The V and J ends lost 5 bases and 4 bases respectively, with 12 bases between them. The germline V gene encodes CDR1 SGHTA and CDR2 FQGNSA. The CDR3 loop spans 14 amino acids. Here the CDR3 reads CASSLPWGYNEQFF. The DNA for the CDR3 is TGTGCCAGCAGCCTCCCCTGGGGTTACAATGAGCAGTTCTTC. The variable domain in full, completed from reference TRBV7-2 and TRBJ2-1, reads GAGVSQSPSNKVTEKGKDVELRCDPISGHTALYWYRQSLGQGLEFLIYFQGNSAPDKSGLPSDRFSAERTGGSVSTLTIQRTQQEDSAVYLCASSLPWGYNEQFFGPGTRLTVL.

This clonotype has just a few counts. The V call is TRBV28, the J call TRBJ1-3, with D tentatively TRBD1 (6 bases). Trimming removed 2 bases at V and 2 bases at J, with 16 bases between. This CDR3 spans 17 amino acids. The germline gives CDR1 MDHEN, CDR2 SYDVKM. The CDR3 coding sequence is TGTGCCAGCAGTTTAGTAGGTGGTTCAGGGGCTGGAAACACCATATATTTT. The encoded protein is CASSLVGGSGAGNTIYF.

This sequence joins TRBV11-3 and TRBJ2-2; 7 nucleotides align to TRBD2. With 3 bases clipped from V and 1 base from J, the junction kept 2 bases outside the gene matches. Germline V gene lookup returns CDR1 SGHNT and CDR2 YENEEA. The CDR3 is 15 amino acids. CDR3 sequence: CASSFSGGNTGELFF. CDR3 DNA sequence: TGTGCCAGCAGCTTCTCGGGGGGGAACACCGGGGAGCTGTTTTTT.

This clonotype was recorded at least ten times. The chain couples TRBV7-3 to TRBJ2-3; D ambiguous. V was trimmed by 2 bases and J by 7 bases, leaving 13 bases between them. The germline CDR1 and CDR2 sequences are SGHTA and FQGTGA. The length of the CDR3 is 14 residues. CDR3 region: CASSLSEATNTQYF. The CDR3 coding sequence is TGTGCCAGCAGCTTATCCGAGGCTACCAATACGCAGTATTTT.

The chain is built from TRBV29-1 and TRBJ2-7, with D hard to call. CDR1 is SQVTM and CDR2 is ANQGSEA in the germline V gene. This CDR3 is 12 amino acids long. V was cut by 1 base and J by 5 bases, with 9 bases left in between. In nucleotides, the CDR3 is TGCAGCGTTGAAGGCAGGTACAACGAGCAGTACTTC. Translating it yields CSVEGRYNEQYF.

This clonotype has just a few counts. The V call is TRBV7-9, the J call TRBJ1-4; D gene uncertain. This CDR3 has 15 amino acids. Germline CDR1 and CDR2: SEHNR and FQNEAQ (reference sequence). Trimming pared 1 base from V and 7 bases from J, leaving 13 bases between. The DNA for the CDR3 is TGTGCCAGCAGCTTAGTCGGGGTTCGGAGTGAAAAACTGTTTTTT. It specifies CASSLVGVRSEKLFF.

This clonotype has just a few counts. This sequence joins TRBV6-6 and TRBJ1-2, with a possible D match to TRBD1 (5 bases). Germline values: CDR1 MNHNY, CDR2 SVGAGI (reference sequence). V gave up 2 bases and J gave up 6 bases, with 7 bases separating them. This CDR3 is built from 12 residues. CDR3 sequence: CASSYGGNGYTF. CDR3 coding DNA: TGTGCCAGCAGTTACGGGGGTAATGGCTACACCTTC.

This chain connects TRBV7-6 to TRBJ2-1, with D unclear. V lost 2 bases, J lost 0 bases, and 11 bases lay in between. This CDR3 has 16 amino acids. Looked up from germline, CDR1 is SGHVS and CDR2 is FNYEAQ. CDR3 coding DNA: TGTGCCAGCAGCTTATGGCCGCGCGACTCCTACAATGAGCAGTTCTTC. Residues: CASSLWPRDSYNEQFF.

This clonotype showed up many times. This sequence joins TRBV11-2 and TRBJ2-1; D is possibly TRBD1 (7 bases). Germline-derived CDR1 and CDR2 are SGHAT and FQNNGV. The CDR3 runs to 15 residues. The V end lost 4 bases, the J end lost 6 bases, and 16 bases lay between the germline ends. DNA of the CDR3: TGTGCCAGCAGCTCCGGGGCAGGGGGACTCAATGAGCAGTTCTTC. Protein product: CASSSGAGGLNEQFF.

The genes are TRBV7-9 and TRBJ1-6; 7 bases map to TRBD1. The CDR3 extends over 16 amino acids. With 5 bases clipped from V and 0 bases from J, the junction kept 4 bases outside the gene matches. Germline lookup yields CDR1 SEHNR and CDR2 FQNEAQ (reference sequence). CDR3 sequence: CASSQGQSSYNSPLHF. The DNA of the CDR3 is TGTGCCAGCAGCCAGGGACAGAGCTCCTATAATTCACCCCTCCACTTT.

The V gene is TRBV2, the J gene TRBJ2-2; 9 bases fit TRBD1. With 1 base clipped from V and 8 bases from J, the junction kept 11 bases outside the gene matches. Germline CDR1 SNHLY, CDR2 FYNNEI. CDR3 length: 17 residues. The DNA of the CDR3 is TGTGCCAGCAGTGAAGGATGGACGGACAGGGGAGCGGGGGAGCTGTTTTTT. Translating gives CASSEGWTDRGAGELFF.

This clonotype was seen many times. The chain is built from TRBV3-1 and TRBJ2-3; 7 nucleotides align to TRBD2. The V and J ends lost 4 bases and 1 base, in that order; junction bases with no gene match: 5. The CDR3 covers 15 residues. Germline CDR1 LGHDT, CDR2 YNNKEL (reference sequence). The CDR3 loop reads CASSLGLVGTDTQYF. The CDR3 DNA reads as TGTGCCAGCAGCCTCGGACTAGTTGGCACAGATACGCAGTATTTT.

In the case of this clonotype: A clone one base away is much larger, so this may be a read error. The chain has TRBV11-2 and TRBJ2-4; the match to TRBD1 covers 7 bases. Per germline, CDR1 SGHAT and CDR2 FQNNGV. The CDR3 extends over 15 amino acids. The CDR3 here is CANSSRQGVKNIQYF. In nucleotides, the CDR3 is TGTGCCAACAGCTCCCGACAGGGTGTGAAAAACATTCAGTACTTC.

The sample holds many counts of this clonotype. The rearrangement links TRBV27 to TRBJ2-6, with D unclear. Germline V CDR1 and CDR2: MNHEY, SMNVEV (reference sequence). This CDR3 comprises 15 residues. V lost 7 bases and J lost 0, with 10 bases in between. The CDR3 nucleotides are TGTGCCAGCACCTTAATTCGCTCTGGGGCCAACGTCCTGACTTTC. Residues: CASTLIRSGANVLTF. The variable domain in full, completed from reference TRBV27 and TRBJ2-6, reads EAQVTQNPRYLITVTGKKLTVTCSQNMNHEYMSWYRQDPGLGLRQIYYSMNVEVTDKGDVPEGYKVSRKEKRNFPLILESPSPNQTSLYFCASTLIRSGANVLTFGAGSRLTVL.